Listed here are 6 T cell receptor beta chains from one sample, sequenced in a study of cytomegalovirus exposure and HLA in healthy donors. The PCR employed 60 Vbeta primers together with 13 Jbeta primers. Method: immunoSEQ multiplex PCR; TCRdb's copy keeps in-frame clones and lacks some. The sample has about 230,000 clones, 70% to 80% seen once; the top ten hold approximately 2.6%. Sequenced sample: PBMCs. The origin of the receptors is a woman aged 55-70 years in good health and CMV-seropositive.

The chain is built from TRBV7-9 and TRBJ2-3; tentatively, D is TRBD1 (5 bases). The CDR3 extends over 16 amino acids. Trimming cost V 1 base and J 1 base, with 12 bases left between them. Germline V gene lookup returns CDR1 SEHNR and CDR2 FQNEAQ (reference sequence). The CDR3 DNA follows: TGTGCCAGCAGCTTAGTGACAGCCCTGGGCACAGATACGCAGTATTTT. Its translation is CASSLVTALGTDTQYF. Variable domain in full (rest from reference TRBV7-9 and TRBJ2-3): DTGVSQNPRHKITKRGQNVTFRCDPISEHNRLYWYRQTLGQGPEFLTYFQNEAQLEKSRLLSDRFSAERPKGSFSTLEIQRTEQGDSAMYLCASSLVTALGTDTQYFGPGTRLTVL.

The chain links TRBV5-4 to TRBJ2-7, with TRBD1 matching 10 bases. Germline CDR1 SGHNT, CDR2 YYREEE (reference sequence). CDR3 size: 18 residues. J lost 6 bases, V lost 1 base, and 16 bases had no gene match. CDR3 amino acids: CASSLSRYKGTGATEQYF. In nucleotides, the CDR3 is TGTGCCAGCAGCTTGAGTCGGTATAAAGGGACAGGGGCGACCGAGCAGTACTTC.

V usage is TRBV6-5 and J usage is TRBJ2-1, with TRBD2 matching over 8 bases. J lost 4 bases, V lost 5 bases, and 7 bases had no gene match. The V gene's germline CDR1 is MNHEY and CDR2 SVGAGI. CDR3 size: 15 residues. This chain's CDR3 is CASSPTSGSYNEQFF. For the CDR3, the DNA is TGTGCCAGCAGTCCCACTAGCGGTTCTTACAATGAGCAGTTCTTC.

V usage is TRBV27 and J usage is TRBJ2-1, with a tentative D call TRBD2 (5 bases). The germline V gene encodes CDR1 MNHEY and CDR2 SMNVEV (reference sequence). The CDR3 covers 14 residues. Trimming stripped 5 bases from V and 5 bases from J, with 13 bases between. CDR3 in amino acids: CASSLTRINNEQFF. The CDR3 bases are TGTGCCAGCAGTCTTACTAGGATTAACAATGAGCAGTTCTTC.

The V and J genes are TRBV9 and TRBJ2-1; 10 bases are a match to TRBD2. Trimming cost V 0 bases and J 0 bases; bases outside gene matches: 6. The CDR3 consists of 18 residues. Germline CDR1 is SGDLS and CDR2 is YYNGEE. The CDR3 DNA reads as TGTGCCAGCAGCGTAGGAAGCGGGGGGGGTAGCTCCTACAATGAGCAGTTCTTC. Its protein product is CASSVGSGGGSSYNEQFF.

The V and J genes are TRBV18 and TRBJ2-7; 8 nucleotides match TRBD2. This CDR3 is built from 15 residues. V was clipped by 0 bases and J by 2 bases; unmatched bases: 3. Germline CDR1 and CDR2: KGHSH and LQKENI. DNA for the CDR3: TGTGCCAGCTCACCACCCAGCGGGAGCGCCTACGAGCAGTACTTC. This translates into CASSPPSGSAYEQYF.